This T cell receptor beta chain was captured by sequencing in a study of cytomegalovirus exposure and HLA in healthy donors (TCRdb year 2017). In terms of the full investigation: An earlier analysis of a few hundred of the donors reported around 280 Gb of sequence data and 117 million unique TCR beta sequences obtained from about 170 million T cells. Approximately 310 gigabases of sequencing data and approximately 84 million unique TCR sequences were included in an early release covering several hundred HLA-typed donors. Of the roughly 400 genotyped donors, around 81% fell in the genetic ancestry cluster associated with self-reported Caucasian donors. The study aimed to test whether cataloging public T cell receptors could reveal signatures of past pathogen exposure. The T cell repertoires of 700 or so subjects were profiled by immunosequencing and related to cytomegalovirus serostatus. Along with the roughly 700-subject first cohort, a separate validation cohort of about 110 different subjects was used. To predict cytomegalovirus infection status, the study combined high-throughput TCR immunosequencing, statistical association of individual TCRs with disease status, and machine learning. To study patterns of TCR occurrence, a later analysis re-analyzed previously published TCR beta repertoires from several hundred donors and added high-resolution HLA genotyping. Rather than using new phenotypic data, the later analysis identified candidate immune exposures from TCR beta sequences and from how often those sequences occurred across donors. An earlier analysis of around 640 of the donors used high-throughput TCR beta sequencing to judge whether each TCR beta V gene segment behaved as functional or pseudogenic. Donor age, sex, ethnicity and CMV serostatus were compiled together with the repertoire data. In a later genetic analysis, genome-wide SNP genotypes for about 55% of the roughly 670 donors were used, and that subset was treated as a discovery cohort. All discovery cohort repertoires had been generated on a single sequencing platform. Class I and class II HLA loci were covered by the typing at four-digit resolution. The number of donors typed differed by locus, with about 629-640 for A, B, C, DRB1 and DQB1, roughly 520 for DQA1, 600 to 610 for DPA1, and around 460 for DPB1. Because of strong linkage in the cohort, roughly five DR-DQ haplotypes were treated as single units for association and clustering. On average, about 240,000 unique TCR beta nucleotide sequences were sequenced per donor among 398 genotyped donors of the cohort, with roughly 18% of those sequences being non-productive.

General study outcomes and caveats: Most TCR sequences were observed very rarely across donors, whereas some public TCRs were present in many individuals. The cohort was sequenced for TCR beta chains only, and without alpha or paired-chain data the features that could be detected were limited. For the cohort, immune exposure information was limited to CMV serostatus. When HLA alleles, especially DR and DQ, strongly co-occurred, attributing TCR associations to individual alleles was difficult. The sequencing pipeline was judged likely to have produced a cluster of highly shared sequence variants as a technical artifact. A further reported finding was that TCR beta sequences accurately predicted the HLA-A and HLA-B alleles for most subjects in the first cohort. HLA typing was unavailable for some donors at each locus, so association tests used only the typed subset. Most CMV-associated TCR beta chains appeared to be HLA-restricted in a later analysis, and the HLA associations seemed to be driven largely by CMV exposure. Some IMGT-functional V segments, including TRBV6-2 and TRBV6-3, could not be told apart with the 87-base-pair reads, so those segments were excluded. In a later analysis, TCR association rates were found to vary across HLA loci, with the most associated TCRs seen for DRB1 alleles and the fewest for HLA-C alleles. In an earlier analysis of fewer than 750 of the donors, most TCR beta V segments were observed in productive rearrangements about 87% or about 30% of the time, broadly matching IMGT annotations. The earlier analysis of almost 600 of the donors excluded 15 to 20 rarely observed V segments, including chromosome 9 orphons, because counts were too low. According to the authors, the approach could potentially be generalized to other disease states and immunological phenotypes. In a later analysis, several top co-occurrence clusters were reported to appear linked to parvovirus B19, influenza, CMV and Epstein-Barr virus. In a later analysis, some 17,000 TCR beta sequences were associated with specific HLA alleles at a false discovery rate of 0.05. Three of the identified cytomegalovirus-associated TCR beta chains were confirmed in vitro to be specific for cytomegalovirus antigens. Compared with the roughly 700-donor mean, donors in an Asian-associated ancestry cluster had fewer N-insertions in productive TCRs, according to a later genetic analysis. Correlated functional status among segregating V segments might reflect linkage disequilibrium, but an unknown experimental factor could not be ruled out. In a later analysis, HLA-associated TCR beta chains showed more clonal expansion and lower generation probabilities than non-associated chains that were equally common. Cytomegalovirus status was reported to be diagnosed by the classifier with high specificity and sensitivity in both the original and validation cohorts. Sequencing depth was assumed to be roughly uniform across donors in the presence/absence analyses, though that assumption may not hold. In the study, around 150 TCR beta chains were listed as associated with cytomegalovirus. V-gene and J-gene trimming of TCR beta chains was associated with a missense DCLRE1C variant in a later genetic analysis, and the association was replicated in an independent cohort.

The germline V gene provides CDR1 SGHTA and CDR2 FQGNSA. V is reduced by 5 bases and J by 4 bases, leaving a spacing of 11 bases between them. Spanning cysteine to phenylalanine, the CDR3 consists of 14 amino acids. Only the CDR3 part of the read is kept: 42 bases, read in frame from the first base. As concerns this clone: Its binding antigen is unknown. The input lacks base qualities; no much larger clone sits a single base away.

Receptor libraries were prepared by the immunoSEQ multiplex PCR assay. A mixture of 60 forward primers for TCR Vbeta segments and 13 reverse primers for TCR Jbeta segments was used in the multiplex PCR. Amplification of the CDR3 region of rearranged TCR beta genes was performed with a multiplex PCR assay on genomic DNA. Amplified TCR beta libraries were sequenced as 87-base-pair reads on the Illumina HiSeq System. For the original study's pipeline: Across the 500 to 700 repertoires, a later analysis counted roughly 84 million unique TCR beta chains, roughly 11 million of which were shared by at least two donors. A nearest-neighbor algorithm error-corrected the raw reads and collapsed the reads into unique sequences, merging closely related sequences to remove PCR and sequencing errors. Alignment of CDR3 sequences to IMGT reference sequences was used to assign V, D and J gene segments. For a sequence to be retained, a match of at least six nucleotides was required to both a V gene segment and a J gene segment. A rearrangement was called productive if the CDR3 had no stop codons and remained in frame with V and J, and every other rearrangement was called non-productive. Following IMGT convention, CDR3 was defined as the stretch from the second conserved V-encoded cysteine to the conserved J-encoded phenylalanine. The earlier analysis of approximately 590 of the donors excluded any sequence lacking an unambiguous match to a single V gene segment. An earlier analysis of 500 to 700 of the donors classified V segments as functional when productive rearrangements were above 56.7% and as segregating when the standard deviation between donors was above 5%. A statistical classification framework was built for diagnosing cytomegalovirus status from the catalog of TCR beta chain sequences. V and J gene assignment, in a later analysis, came from comparing TCR nucleotide sequences with IMGT/GENE-DB human TR gene sequences. The TCRdist pipeline was used in a later analysis to assign CDR3 sequences and most-parsimonious VDJ recombination scenarios. A later analysis defined each TCR beta chain by its CDR3 amino acid sequence plus V-gene family, and excluded reads lacking a unique V-gene family. To address suspected cross-contamination and a sequencing artifact, a later analysis removed several hundred highly shared, low-generation-probability nucleotide sequences. In a later analysis, a clonal expansion index for each public chain was calculated from normalized within-repertoire ranks of inferred template counts. A later analysis computed generation probabilities with a VDJ recombination model fitted to out-of-frame rearrangements, and checked the results against IGoR. In a later analysis, TCR-TCR, TCR-HLA and TCR-CMV co-occurrence was scored with hypergeometric tests, and a repertoire-size bias correction was applied to TCR pairs. A later analysis estimated false discovery rates by permuting HLA or CMV assignments 20 times. In a later analysis, co-occurring TCRs were grouped using DBSCAN, with TCRdist sequence similarity added in when clustering inside HLA-allele-positive subsets. Repertoires with fewer than 30,000 or more than 120,000 public chains were left out of co-occurrence clustering, as were roughly five repertoires with anomalous nucleotide sharing. TCRdb took over this immuneACCESS table, retaining in-frame rearrangements with V and J assigned. Such tables are incomplete; in checked studies, under half of the missing clones stem from an unresolved V gene, and the remainder is unexplained. That table supplies the V and J calls and clone size; D and trimming were determined from the DNA. The sample contains 110,000 to 150,000 clones, 65% to 85% of them found a single time. 3% to 4% of the sample belongs to the ten largest clones.

In total, just over 650 healthy bone marrow donors made up the cohort. At the time of sampling, all cohort members were nominally healthy, though unrecorded immune exposures were likely present. The donor was CMV seronegative and was included in the group of a few hundred seronegative cohort members. Every donor gave a peripheral blood sample, and the peripheral blood mononuclear cells from that sample were used for TCR beta sequencing. Genomic DNA extraction from the blood cell samples was performed with the Qiagen DNeasy Blood Extraction Kit. This receptor was identified in a male donor in good health and CMV-seronegative. Input material: PBMCs. The rearrangement joined TRBV7-2 to TRBJ2-2; TRBD2 is a possible D gene, resting on 6 matching bases. The nucleotide sequence is TGTGCCAGCAGCCCGGGACTCATCACCGGGGAGCTGTTTTTT. This codes for CASSPGLITGELFF.